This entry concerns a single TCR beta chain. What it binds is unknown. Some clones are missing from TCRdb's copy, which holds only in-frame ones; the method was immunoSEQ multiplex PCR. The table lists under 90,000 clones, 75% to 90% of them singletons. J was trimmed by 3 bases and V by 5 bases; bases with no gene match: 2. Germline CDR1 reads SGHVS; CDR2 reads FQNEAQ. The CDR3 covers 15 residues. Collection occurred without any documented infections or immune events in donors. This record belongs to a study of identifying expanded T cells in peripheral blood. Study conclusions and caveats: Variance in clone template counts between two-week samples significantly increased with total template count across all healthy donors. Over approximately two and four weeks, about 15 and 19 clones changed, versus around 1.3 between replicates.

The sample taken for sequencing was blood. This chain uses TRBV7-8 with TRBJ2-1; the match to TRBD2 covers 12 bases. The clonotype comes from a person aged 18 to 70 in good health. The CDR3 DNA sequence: TGTGCCAGCAGCCAGACTAGCGGGAGCTACAATGAGCAGTTCTTC. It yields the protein CASSQTSGSYNEQFF.